The next 5 T cell receptor beta chains were all read from a single sample in a study of cytomegalovirus exposure and HLA in healthy donors. The PCR had 60 Vbeta and 13 Jbeta primers. Profiling relied on immunoSEQ multiplex PCR, and the TCRdb table lists in-frame clones only, not all of them. The data hold 180,000 or so clones, with around four fifths observed a single time. The sample was PBMCs. These receptors were collected from a young woman in good health and CMV-seronegative.

V usage is TRBV4-3 and J usage is TRBJ2-7; TRBD1 agrees at 9 bases. Germline V CDR1 and CDR2: LGHNA, YSLEER. J gave up 4 bases and V 0 bases, and 4 bases lay outside the gene matches. The CDR3 is 15 residues long. The CDR3 loop reads CASSQDRQGGYEQYF. Written as DNA, the CDR3 is TGCGCCAGCAGCCAAGATAGACAGGGGGGATACGAGCAGTACTTC.

The chain recombines TRBV5-1 with TRBJ2-3; 11 positions agree with TRBD1. CDR1 SGHRS and CDR2 YFSETQ come from the germline V gene. Trimming cost V 0 bases and J 5 bases; bases outside gene matches: 2. The CDR3 runs to 15 residues. The CDR3: CASSLVDRGRDTQYF. The CDR3 DNA is TGCGCCAGCAGCTTGGTGGACAGGGGGCGAGATACGCAGTATTTT.

This clone was seen more than once but under ten times. Other DNA sequences from this sample encode an identical CDR3 as well. The chain recombines TRBV30 with TRBJ2-3; 7 nucleotides agree with TRBD1. Germline trimming cut 0 bases from V and 0 bases from J; bases unmatched to any gene: 3. The germline gives CDR1 GTSNPN, CDR2 SVGIG (reference sequence). This CDR3 spans 15 amino acids. CDR3 bases: TGTGCCTGGAGTGTAGGGGGCCGCAGCACAGATACGCAGTATTTT. It codes for CAWSVGGRSTDTQYF.

The gene calls are TRBV15 and TRBJ2-4, with D unclear. CDR3 length: 15 amino acids. V was trimmed by 1 base and J by 0 bases, leaving 7 bases between them. Germline V gene data show CDR1 as LNHNV and CDR2 as YYDKDF (reference sequence). The CDR3 DNA is TGTGCCACCAGCAGAGCCCAGGTAGCCAAAAACATTCAGTACTTC. Amino acids: CATSRAQVAKNIQYF. The full variable domain, its missing parts supplied by reference TRBV15 and TRBJ2-4, is DAMVIQNPRYQVTQFGKPVTLSCSQTLNHNVMYWYQQKSSQAPKLLFHYYDKDFNNEADTPDNFQSRRPNTSFCFLDIRSPGLGDTAMYLCATSRAQVAKNIQYFGAGTRLSVL.

This chain uses TRBV5-6 with TRBJ1-5; perhaps TRBD1 as D (5 bases). V was shortened by 1 base and J by 0 bases, with 8 bases between the two germline ends. The CDR3 sequence is 15 residues long. Germline values: CDR1 SGHDT, CDR2 YYEEEE. CDR3 protein: CASSLQGYSNQPQHF. As DNA, the CDR3 is TGTGCCAGCAGCTTGCAGGGTTATAGCAATCAGCCCCAGCATTTT.